These 14 T cell receptor beta chains share one sample of origin, sequenced in a study of OX40 agonist ivuxolimab in advanced cancers. Assay: immunoSEQ multiplex PCR; the TCRdb copy retains only in-frame clones and omits some. The sample holds approximately 81,000 clones, about 92% seen once. Sequencing was performed on CD4+ or CD8+ T cells sorted from blood, taken in a trial of the OX40 agonist ivuxolimab. These receptors were obtained from an adult with an advanced solid tumor such as melanoma, head and neck, liver or kidney cancer.

This clone appeared a single time. The chain has TRBV9 and TRBJ2-3; 16 bases fit TRBD2. The J segment lost 4 bases and the V segment lost 2 bases, leaving 10 bases of the junction unmatched. The CDR3 loop spans 19 amino acids. Looked up from germline, CDR1 is SGDLS and CDR2 is YYNGEE. The CDR3 coding sequence is TGTGCCAGCAGCGTGCCCGGGACTAGCGGGAGGGCCGCCGCAGATACGCAGTATTTT. This sequence encodes CASSVPGTSGRAAADTQYF.

The rearrangement links TRBV7-6 to TRBJ2-2; TRBD1 matches 7 bases. The CDR3 loop spans 15 amino acids. Germline CDR1 reads SGHVS; CDR2 reads FNYEAQ. V dropped 3 bases and J dropped 8; count of bases not matched to a gene: 9. This chain's CDR3 is CASSLLIQGLGELFF. The CDR3 DNA follows: TGTGCCAGCAGCTTGTTGATACAGGGGTTGGGGGAGCTGTTTTTT. Full variable domain (outside the CDR3, taken from reference TRBV7-6 and TRBJ2-2): GAGVSQSPRYKVTKRGQDVALRCDPISGHVSLYWYRQALGQGPEFLTYFNYEAQQDKSGLPNDRFSAERPEGSISTLTIQRTEQRDSAMYRCASSLLIQGLGELFFGEGSRLTVL.

The V and J genes are TRBV29-1 and TRBJ2-7; 8 positions agree with TRBD2. Losses at the gene ends were 4 bases for V and 1 base for J; bases not matched to a gene: 9. Per the germline V gene, CDR1 is SQVTM and CDR2 is ANQGSEA. The CDR3 is 15 residues long. The DNA for the CDR3 is TGCAGCGTTGGGTCCAAAGCGGGAGAGTCCTACGAGCAGTACTTC. This sequence encodes CSVGSKAGESYEQYF.

V usage is TRBV7-2 and J usage is TRBJ2-1; 10 bases align to TRBD2. The germline V gene has CDR1 SGHTA and CDR2 FQGNSA. The CDR3 is 18 amino acids. The V and J ends lost 7 bases and 2 bases, in that order; junction bases with no gene match: 14. CDR3 region: CASNEGLAATFTYNEQFF. CDR3 sequence (DNA): TGTGCCAGCAACGAAGGACTAGCGGCAACATTTACCTACAATGAGCAGTTCTTC.

This chain joins TRBV11-1 and TRBJ1-4, with TRBD1 matching 7 bases. The trim removed 5 bases at V and 5 bases at J, leaving 8 bases unmatched. Per the germline V gene, CDR1 is SGHAT and CDR2 is FQDESV (reference sequence). This CDR3 region has 15 residues. CDR3 bases: TGTGCCAGCAGCCCCCGGGACAGCTCGAATGAAAAACTGTTTTTT. This translates into CASSPRDSSNEKLFF.

This chain links TRBV19 with TRBJ2-1, with D uncertain. Germline CDR1 LNHDA, CDR2 SQIVND (reference sequence). V gave up 3 bases and J gave up 7 bases, with 19 bases separating them. The CDR3 loop spans 16 amino acids. Written as DNA, the CDR3 is TGTGCCAGTAGTATGGGGTTAATGGGGTTTTGGAATGAGCAGTTCTTC. Translation gives CASSMGLMGFWNEQFF.

This chain links TRBV19 with TRBJ1-6; D possibly corresponds to TRBD1 (5 bases). Germline CDR1 LNHDA, CDR2 SQIVND (reference sequence). V gave up 6 bases and J gave up 7 bases, with 10 bases separating them. CDR3 length equals 13 residues. CDR3 in amino acids: CASRTRQNSPLHF. The DNA for the CDR3 is TGTGCCAGTAGAACCCGACAGAATTCACCCCTCCACTTT.

J is TRBJ2-7 and V is TRBV13; 14 bases agree with TRBD2. The junction had 5 bases not matched to a gene; V was cut back by 4 bases and J by 6 bases. The germline CDR1 and CDR2 sequences are PRHDT and FYEKMQ (reference sequence). The length of the CDR3 is 15 residues. The CDR3 sequence is CASSSTSGRVAEQYF. The CDR3 region has the DNA TGTGCCAGCAGCTCGACTAGCGGGAGGGTTGCCGAGCAGTACTTC.

This clone was seen a few times. The chain combines TRBV5-1 with TRBJ1-2; no definite D call. Germline V gene lookup returns CDR1 SGHRS and CDR2 YFSETQ. Trimming removed 4 bases from V and 3 bases from J, with 10 bases in between. The CDR3 loop spans 13 amino acids. The CDR3 bases are TGCGCCAGCAGCAGGCAGAACGACTATGGCTACACCTTC. Its translation: CASSRQNDYGYTF.

The chain links TRBV7-9 to TRBJ2-7; TRBD1 aligns across 8 bases. J lost 3 bases, V lost 1 base, and 5 bases had no gene match. Germline lookup yields CDR1 SEHNR and CDR2 FQNEAQ (reference sequence). The CDR3 runs 15 residues. The CDR3: CASSLVDRVGYEQYF. CDR3 nucleotide sequence: TGTGCCAGCAGCTTAGTGGACAGGGTCGGCTACGAGCAGTACTTC.

This sequence joins TRBV9 and TRBJ2-5, with 14 bases matching TRBD2. V was pared by 3 bases and J by 1 base, with 2 bases of the junction left unmatched. This CDR3 has 16 amino acids. Germline V gene data show CDR1 as SGDLS and CDR2 as YYNGEE. CDR3 amino acids: CASSDGTSGGQETQYF. The CDR3, as DNA: TGTGCCAGCAGCGATGGGACTAGCGGGGGCCAAGAGACCCAGTACTTC.

V gene TRBV29-1 combines with J gene TRBJ2-7; 8 bases line up with TRBD1. The V and J ends lost 4 bases and 4 bases, in that order; junction bases with no gene match: 6. CDR1 is SQVTM and CDR2 is ANQGSEA in the germline V gene. The CDR3 contains 13 residues. CDR3 bases: TGCAGCGTTGCGCCTCGACAGGGGTACGAGCAGTACTTC. It translates to CSVAPRQGYEQYF.

This chain joins TRBV10-2 and TRBJ1-1, with 10 nucleotides matching TRBD1. CDR1 and CDR2 from the germline V gene are WSHSY and SAAADI. J lost 0 bases, V lost 3 bases, and 16 bases had no gene match. The CDR3 is made up of 20 amino acids. The CDR3 DNA reads TGCGCCAGCAGTGATTCCGACAGGGGGCTTCTCCGTTACATGAACACTGAAGCTTTCTTT. This translates into CASSDSDRGLLRYMNTEAFF.

Turning to this clone: Other DNA sequences in this sample translate to the same CDR3. The rearrangement uses TRBV6-5 and TRBJ2-7, with TRBD2 identical over 12 bases. V trimming: 5 bases; J trimming: 1 base; junction bases outside the gene matches: 3. The germline V gene encodes CDR1 MNHEY and CDR2 SVGAGI. The CDR3 covers 15 residues. CDR3 sequence (DNA): TGTGCCAGCAGTCTACTAGCGGGGGGATCCTACGAGCAGTACTTC. The encoded protein is CASSLLAGGSYEQYF.